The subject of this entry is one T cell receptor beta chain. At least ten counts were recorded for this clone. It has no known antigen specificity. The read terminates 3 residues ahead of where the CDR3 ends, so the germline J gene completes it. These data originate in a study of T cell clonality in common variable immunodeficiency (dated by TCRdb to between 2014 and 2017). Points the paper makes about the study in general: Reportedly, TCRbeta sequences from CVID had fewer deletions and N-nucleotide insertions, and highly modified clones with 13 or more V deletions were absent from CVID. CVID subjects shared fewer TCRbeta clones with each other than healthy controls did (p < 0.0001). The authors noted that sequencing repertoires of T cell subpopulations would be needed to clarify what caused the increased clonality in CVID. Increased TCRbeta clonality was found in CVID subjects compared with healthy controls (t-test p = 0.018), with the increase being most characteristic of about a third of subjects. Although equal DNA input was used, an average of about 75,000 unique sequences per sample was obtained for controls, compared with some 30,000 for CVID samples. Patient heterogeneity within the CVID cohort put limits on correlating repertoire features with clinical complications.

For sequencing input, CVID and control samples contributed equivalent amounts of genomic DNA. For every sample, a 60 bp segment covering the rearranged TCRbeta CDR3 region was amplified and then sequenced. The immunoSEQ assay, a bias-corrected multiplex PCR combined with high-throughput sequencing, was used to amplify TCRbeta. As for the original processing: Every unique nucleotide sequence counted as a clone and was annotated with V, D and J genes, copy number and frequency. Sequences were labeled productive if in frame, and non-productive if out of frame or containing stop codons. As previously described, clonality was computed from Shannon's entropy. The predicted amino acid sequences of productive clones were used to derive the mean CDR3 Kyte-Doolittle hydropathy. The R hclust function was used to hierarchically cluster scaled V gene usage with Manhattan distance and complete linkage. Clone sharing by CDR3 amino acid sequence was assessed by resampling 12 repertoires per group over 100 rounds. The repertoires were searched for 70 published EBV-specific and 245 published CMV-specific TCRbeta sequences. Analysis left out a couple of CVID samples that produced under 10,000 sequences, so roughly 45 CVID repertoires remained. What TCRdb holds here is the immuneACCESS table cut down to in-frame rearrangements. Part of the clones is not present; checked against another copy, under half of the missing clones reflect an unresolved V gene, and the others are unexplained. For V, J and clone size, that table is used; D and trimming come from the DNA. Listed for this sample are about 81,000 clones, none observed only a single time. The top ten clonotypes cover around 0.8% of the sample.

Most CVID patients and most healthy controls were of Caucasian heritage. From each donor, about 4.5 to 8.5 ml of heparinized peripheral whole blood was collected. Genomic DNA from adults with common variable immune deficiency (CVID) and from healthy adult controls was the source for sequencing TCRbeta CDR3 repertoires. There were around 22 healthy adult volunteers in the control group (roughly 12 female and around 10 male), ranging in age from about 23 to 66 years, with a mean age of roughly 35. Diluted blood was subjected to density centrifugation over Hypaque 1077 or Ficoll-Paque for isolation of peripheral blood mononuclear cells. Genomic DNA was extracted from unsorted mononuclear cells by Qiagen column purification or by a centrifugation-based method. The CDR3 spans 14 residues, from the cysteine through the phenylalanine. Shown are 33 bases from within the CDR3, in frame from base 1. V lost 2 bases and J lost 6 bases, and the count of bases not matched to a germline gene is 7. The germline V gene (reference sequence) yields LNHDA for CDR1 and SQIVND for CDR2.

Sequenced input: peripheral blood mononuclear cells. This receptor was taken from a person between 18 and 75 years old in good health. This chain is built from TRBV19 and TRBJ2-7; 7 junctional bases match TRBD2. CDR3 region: CASSIQRDCCEQYF. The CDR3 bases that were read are TGTGCCAGTAGTATACAGCGGGACTGCTGCGAG. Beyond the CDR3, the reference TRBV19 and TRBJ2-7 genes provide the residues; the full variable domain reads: DGGITQSPKYLFRKEGQNVTLSCEQNLNHDAMYWYRQDPGQGLRLIYYSQIVNDFQKGDIAEGYSVSREKKESFPLTVTSAQKNPTAFYLCASSIQRDCCEQYFGPGTRLTVT.